A selection of T cell receptor beta chains follows, all from one sample in a study of T cells after yellow fever vaccination. MiXCR was run by TCRdb on the 5' RACE reads, yielding one entry per CDR3 protein. Here the sample spans approximately 300,000 distinct CDR3 sequences, around 7% being singletons. The sample here was PBMCs, taken about 49 days after the first yellow fever vaccination. The receptors originated from a young man who received the YFV17D yellow fever vaccine. Each CDR3 is given with its conserved first and last residue. D genes are given only for firm matches. The size entry is marked missing in some rows and otherwise reads once, few, many or a size class.

TRBV7-9	-	TRBJ2-1	-	TGTGCCAGCTCTATATCCTACAATGAGCAGTTCTTC	CASSISYNEQFF
TRBV19	many	TRBJ1-1	-	TGTGCCAGTAGTATCTACACTGAAGCTTTCTTT	CASSIYTEAFF
TRBV5-1	-	TRBJ2-3	-	TGCGCCAGCAGCTTGGAGGGATTGGCAGATACGCAGTATTTT	CASSLEGLADTQYF
TRBV2	-	TRBJ1-2	-	TGTGCCAGCGGGGGCGACTTGCATGGCTACACCTTC	CASGGDLHGYTF
TRBV4-1	-	TRBJ2-4	-	TGCGCCAGCAGCCAAGAGCCCTCATCAGTGGACATTCAGTACTTC	CASSQEPSSVDIQYF
TRBV12-3/TRBV12-4	few	TRBJ2-7	-	TGTGCCAGCAGCACAGGACTTAGCTCCTACGAGCAGTACTTC	CASSTGLSSYEQYF
TRBV6-1	-	TRBJ2-4	-	TGTGCCAGCAGCCCAACAGTGATTCAAAACATTCAGTACTTC	CASSPTVIQNIQYF
TRBV29-1	many	TRBJ2-1	TRBD1	TGCAGCGTCGACCTAGGGGGCTTTAATGAGCAGTTCTTC	CSVDLGGFNEQFF
TRBV20-1	many	TRBJ2-3	-	TGCAGTGCTAGAGGGAGGGGTGCGGGTTTTAATACGCAGTATTTT	CSARGRGAGFNTQYF
TRBV20-1	-	TRBJ1-4	TRBD1	TGCAGTGCTAGTAAGGGGGCGGATGAAAAACTGTTTTTT	CSASKGADEKLFF
TRBV5-1	many	TRBJ2-3	TRBD2	TGCGCCAGCAGCTTGGGTACTAGCGGGGGGCACACAGATACGCAGTATTTT	CASSLGTSGGHTDTQYF
TRBV7-2	few	TRBJ1-3	-	TGTGCCAGCAGCTTAAAGCAGCGAAACACCATATATTTT	CASSLKQRNTIYF
TRBV7-8	-	TRBJ2-4	TRBD1	TGTGCCAGCAGCCCTACTGACAGGGGTACTAGCATTGGTGCCAAAAACATTCAGTACTTC	CASSPTDRGTSIGAKNIQYF
TRBV14	many	TRBJ2-1	TRBD2	TGTGCCAGCAGCCGCCCGGAGGGTAGCGGGGTTTCGCCCTACAATGAGCAGTTCTTC	CASSRPEGSGVSPYNEQFF
TRBV19	once	TRBJ1-1	TRBD1	TGTCCCAGTAGTACCCTATACAGGGGGCGGGAAACTGAAGCTTTCTTT	CPSSTLYRGRETEAFF
TRBV25-1	-	TRBJ1-1	-	TGTGCCAGCAGTGATAGAATGGGACAACCGAACACTGAAGCTTTCTTT	CASSDRMGQPNTEAFF
TRBV15	many	TRBJ2-2	-	TGTGCCACCAGCAATCCCGTCCGGGAGCTGTTTTTT	CATSNPVRELFF
TRBV12-3/TRBV12-4	-	TRBJ2-3	-	TGTGCCAGCAGTACCGGATTTGATCCTAGCACAGATACGCAGTATTTT	CASSTGFDPSTDTQYF
TRBV7-9	-	TRBJ2-5	-	TGTGCCAGCAGCTCCCTCTTGGGACTCCAAGAGACCCAGTACTTC	CASSSLLGLQETQYF
TRBV5-6	-	TRBJ2-3	TRBD2	TGTGCCAGCAACTTAATCCCAGCGGGGGGGGGGGATACGCAGTATTTT	CASNLIPAGGGDTQYF
TRBV7-9	many	TRBJ1-1	-	TGTGCCAGCAGCCACCGGGACACTGAAGCTTTCTTT	CASSHRDTEAFF
TRBV7-9	many	TRBJ2-1	-	TGTGCCAGCAGCCCAGACTTTGAGCAGTTCTTC	CASSPDFEQFF
TRBV7-9	-	TRBJ2-3	TRBD2	TGTGCCAGCAGCCCGACACTAGCGGGGGGCACAGATACGCAGTATTTT	CASSPTLAGGTDTQYF
TRBV29-1	-	TRBJ2-1	-	TGCAGCGTTGTGGCAGGGTACAATGAGCAGTTCTTC	CSVVAGYNEQFF
TRBV18	-	TRBJ1-1	-	TGTGCCAGCTCCGGTGACGGATTGAACACTGAAGCTTTCTTT	CASSGDGLNTEAFF
TRBV11-2	few	TRBJ1-1	TRBD1	TGTGCCAGCAGCTTGTCCAGGGGGGCTGAAGCTTTCTTT	CASSLSRGAEAFF
TRBV7-9	-	TRBJ1-2	TRBD1	TGTGCCAGCAGCCCGACCACGGGGACAGGACTCACCTTC	CASSPTTGTGLTF
TRBV20-1	few	TRBJ1-4	-	TGCAGTGCTGGGGGGGCGGGGAATGAAAAACTGTTTTTT	CSAGGAGNEKLFF
TRBV25-1	-	TRBJ2-1	-	TGTGCCAGCAGTGAATGGTCCAGCGAGCAGTTCTTC	CASSEWSSEQFF
TRBV5-1	many	TRBJ2-3	TRBD2	TGCGCCAGCAGCTATACTAGCGGGGGGAGCACAGATACGCAGTATTTT	CASSYTSGGSTDTQYF
TRBV5-5	few	TRBJ2-2	-	TGTGCCAGCAGCTTTCAACCAGCAGGGAGCGGGGAGCTGTTTTTT	CASSFQPAGSGELFF
TRBV7-9	-	TRBJ2-1	TRBD2	TGTGCCAGCAACTTAGGGGCTAGCGGGGGTTCTGAGCAGTTCTTC	CASNLGASGGSEQFF
TRBV7-3	medium-sized	TRBJ2-2	-	TGTGCCAGCAGCTTAAGGGGGGGCTCGAACACCGGGGAGCTGTTTTTT	CASSLRGGSNTGELFF
TRBV28	-	TRBJ2-5	TRBD1	TGTGCCAGCAGTCACCGGACAGGGGGCTGGGTAGAGACCCAGTACTTC	CASSHRTGGWVETQYF
TRBV12-3/TRBV12-4	many	TRBJ2-3	-	TGTGCCAGCAGTTTGGCGGGGTATACGCAGTATTTT	CASSLAGYTQYF
TRBV15	-	TRBJ2-5	-	TGTGCCACCAGCAGAGATAGGGCGGAGACCCAGTACTTC	CATSRDRAETQYF
TRBV15	many	TRBJ2-2	-	TGTGCCACCAGCAGAGCGGAATTCGGGGAGCTGTTTTTT	CATSRAEFGELFF
TRBV7-2	many	TRBJ2-7	-	TGTGCCAGCAGCCTACAGTCCTACGAGCAGTACTTC	CASSLQSYEQYF
TRBV5-4	few	TRBJ2-1	-	TGTGCCAGCAGCTTAGGTTCAGGAACCTACAATGAGCAGTTCTTC	CASSLGSGTYNEQFF
TRBV7-2	-	TRBJ2-7	TRBD2	TGTGCCAGCAGCTTACTTGGCGGGGGATTCGACGAGCAGTACTTC	CASSLLGGGFDEQYF
TRBV4-1	few	TRBJ2-3	-	TGCGCCAGCAGCCAAGATCACGGGGGTACAGATACGCAGTATTTT	CASSQDHGGTDTQYF
TRBV4-3	few	TRBJ2-1	-	TGCGCCAGCAGCCAAAACGCTCTGGGCTTAGAGCAGTTCTTC	CASSQNALGLEQFF
TRBV7-2	-	TRBJ1-4	-	TGTGCCAGCAGCCGAGAGAGTGGGGAAAAACTGTTTTTT	CASSRESGEKLFF
TRBV6-1	-	TRBJ1-2	-	TGTGCCAGCAGTGAAGCTTGGTATGGCTACACCTTC	CASSEAWYGYTF
TRBV5-1	many	TRBJ2-4	-	TGCGCCAGCAGCTTGGAGGGGGCCAAAAACATTCAGTACTTC	CASSLEGAKNIQYF
TRBV5-1	few	TRBJ1-1	-	TGCGCCAGCAGCTTGGACACAGGCGAAGCTTTCTTT	CASSLDTGEAFF
TRBV9	many	TRBJ1-6	TRBD1	TGTGCCAGCAGCCCAGGGGGGAATTCACCCCTCCACTTT	CASSPGGNSPLHF
TRBV7-3	-	TRBJ2-3	-	TGTGCCAGCAGCCCCCCAGGAAACGTGAATACGCAGTATTTT	CASSPPGNVNTQYF
TRBV7-9	-	TRBJ2-1	TRBD2	TGTGCCAGCAGCTCCACGGGGGGGGGAAGCTCCTACAATGAGCAGTTCTTC	CASSSTGGGSSYNEQFF
TRBV7-2	few	TRBJ2-1	TRBD1	TGTGCCAGCAGATCACCCCGCCAGGGGGTCCCCTACAATGAGCAGTTCTTC	CASRSPRQGVPYNEQFF
TRBV28	-	TRBJ2-3	TRBD2	TGTGCCAGCAGCCTAGCGGGGGGGACCCTCGGAGATACGCAGTATTTT	CASSLAGGTLGDTQYF
TRBV27	few	TRBJ1-6	TRBD1	TGTGCCAGCAGACGGACAGGCAATAATTCACCCCTCCACTTT	CASRRTGNNSPLHF
TRBV7-2	-	TRBJ1-1	TRBD1	TGTGCCAGCAGATCGGACAGGGACACTGAAGCTTTCTTT	CASRSDRDTEAFF